This T cell receptor (beta chain) derives from a study of T cell changes during pregnancy in multiple sclerosis. Profiling relied on immunoSEQ multiplex PCR, and the TCRdb table lists in-frame clones only, not all of them. The repertoire includes more than 55,000 clones, approximately 94% of them detected once, and about 1% sits in the top ten. This clonotype was obtained from a female donor with multiple sclerosis, enrolled in a pregnancy study. The sequencing used peripheral blood, collected in the third trimester of pregnancy.

Here the CDR3 reads CASSEGTVYGYTF. The CDR3 region has the DNA TGCGCCAGCAGTGAGGGGACAGTCTATGGCTACACCTTC. The chain carries TRBV10-2 and TRBJ1-2; 7 nucleotides align to TRBD1. Germline loops: CDR1 WSHSY, CDR2 SAAADI. V trimming: 2 bases; J trimming: 4 bases; junction bases outside the gene matches: 1. This CDR3 contains 13 residues.